These 19 T cell receptor beta chains were sequenced from one sample in a study of T cells in localized non-small cell lung cancer. TCRdb's table, derived via immunoSEQ multiplex PCR, lists solely in-frame clones and lacks some. The table has some 25,000 clones, approximately 84% seen once. The input for sequencing was peripheral blood, taken before any cancer treatment. The receptors originated from a man between 40 and 70 years old with stage III squamous cell lung carcinoma.

J is TRBJ2-5 and V is TRBV4-2; D might be TRBD1 (5 bases). This CDR3 spans 14 amino acids. The V gene lost 0 bases and the J gene lost 4 bases, with 9 bases spanning the gap. CDR1 and CDR2 from the germline V gene are LGHNA and YNFKEQ. The CDR3 is CASSQEGLGETQYF. The DNA of the CDR3 is TGTGCCAGCAGCCAAGAGGGGCTCGGAGAGACCCAGTACTTC.

This rearrangement joins TRBV7-2 to TRBJ1-1, with a possible D match to TRBD1 (5 bases). Germline assignment: CDR1 SGHTA and CDR2 FQGNSA. The CDR3 is made up of 17 amino acids. The V gene lost 2 bases and the J gene lost 5 bases, with 21 bases spanning the gap. The CDR3 spells CASSLFRWGLAGTEAFF. Here the CDR3 DNA reads TGTGCCAGCAGCTTATTTCGGTGGGGGTTGGCGGGGACTGAAGCTTTCTTT. The full variable domain, completed using reference TRBV7-2 and TRBJ1-1, is GAGVSQSPSNKVTEKGKDVELRCDPISGHTALYWYRQSLGQGLEFLIYFQGNSAPDKSGLPSDRFSAERTGGSVSTLTIQRTQQEDSAVYLCASSLFRWGLAGTEAFFGQGTRLTVV.

The chain recombines TRBV19 with TRBJ2-1; perhaps TRBD2 as D (7 bases). V lost 11 bases, J lost 6 bases, and 20 bases lay in between. The CDR3 is 14 residues long. Looked up from germline, CDR1 is LNHDA and CDR2 is SQIVND (reference sequence). CDR3 amino acids: CASDLGEGGNEQFF. In nucleotides, the CDR3 is TGTGCCTCTGACCTGGGGGAGGGGGGCAATGAGCAGTTCTTC. Looking up the rest from reference TRBV19 and TRBJ2-1 gives the full variable domain: DGGITQSPKYLFRKEGQNVTLSCEQNLNHDAMYWYRQDPGQGLRLIYYSQIVNDFQKGDIAEGYSVSREKKESFPLTVTSAQKNPTAFYLCASDLGEGGNEQFFGPGTRLTVL.

The chain couples TRBV7-8 to TRBJ2-1; TRBD1 or TRBD2 may be the D gene (5 bases each). The CDR3 is 16 amino acids. V lost 3 bases and J 6 bases, leaving 18 bases between the germline ends. Germline V gives CDR1 SGHVS, CDR2 FQNEAQ. CDR3 sequence: CASSFLTGTRRNEQFF. The CDR3 coding sequence is TGTGCCAGCAGCTTCCTGACCGGGACCCGGCGCAATGAGCAGTTCTTC.

The chain has TRBV10-1 and TRBJ2-2; 7 bases are a match to TRBD2. The CDR3 runs 14 residues. CDR1 WNHNN and CDR2 SYGVQD come from the germline V gene (reference sequence). V dropped 6 bases and J dropped 5; count of bases not matched to a gene: 6. The CDR3 DNA follows: TGCGCCAGCAGCGTGACCGGGGGGACCGGGGAGCTGTTTTTT. Its translation is CASSVTGGTGELFF.

This clone was detected only once. The chain is built from TRBV27 and TRBJ2-3, with 9 bases that match TRBD2. Looked up from germline, CDR1 is MNHEY and CDR2 is SMNVEV (reference sequence). The CDR3 covers 16 residues. V was pared by 3 bases and J by 2 bases, with 6 bases of the junction left unmatched. In nucleotides, the CDR3 is TGTGCCAGCAGTTTTCTAGCGGGGCCTCTCACAGATACGCAGTATTTT. Its protein product is CASSFLAGPLTDTQYF.

The V and J genes are TRBV19 and TRBJ2-2, with a weak D call TRBD1 (6 bases). The V gene's germline CDR1 is LNHDA and CDR2 SQIVND (reference sequence). Trimming left V 9 bases short and J 0 bases short, with 11 bases between. The CDR3 sequence is 14 residues long. The CDR3 spells CASRTDPNTGELFF. The CDR3 nucleotides read TGTGCCAGCAGGACAGATCCGAACACCGGGGAGCTGTTTTTT.

The table lists this clone with a few counts. The gene calls are TRBV30 and TRBJ2-5; 7 bases align to TRBD1. Unmatched junction bases numbered 14, after V lost 2 bases and J lost 5 bases. CDR3 length: 16 residues. Looked up from germline, CDR1 is GTSNPN and CDR2 is SVGIG (reference sequence). CDR3 loop: CAWSSPRDSLRETQYF. DNA of the CDR3: TGTGCCTGGAGTTCACCCCGGGACAGCTTGCGGGAGACCCAGTACTTC.

J is TRBJ1-1 and V is TRBV6-5; 7 bases map to TRBD1. Germline loops: CDR1 MNHEY, CDR2 SVGAGI. This CDR3 is built from 11 residues. V shed 6 bases, J shed 11 bases, and the junction held 6 bases outside the gene matches. The CDR3 coding sequence is TGTGCCAGCAGACAGACAGGGTCGGCTTTCTTT. This encodes CASRQTGSAFF.

The chain is built from TRBV6-1 and TRBJ1-2; the D gene is possibly TRBD1 (6 bases). The germline V gene encodes CDR1 MNHNS and CDR2 SASEGT. CDR3 length: 15 residues. Trimming removed 2 bases at V and 4 bases at J, with 14 bases between. CDR3 protein: CASSETGDTFYGYTF. The CDR3 DNA sequence: TGTGCCAGCAGTGAAACCGGGGACACCTTCTATGGCTACACCTTC.

The sample holds one count of this clone. The chain has TRBV29-1 and TRBJ2-7, with D perhaps being TRBD1 or TRBD2 (5 bases each). This CDR3 contains 16 residues. Trimming took off 4 bases at V and 3 bases at J, with 22 bases between the two ends. Germline CDR1 reads SQVTM; CDR2 reads ANQGSEA. CDR3 bases: TGCAGCGTTGTAGGGGACGTCCGAGGGCCAAGCTACGAGCAGTACTTC. This gives the protein CSVVGDVRGPSYEQYF.

J is TRBJ1-5 and V is TRBV7-9; no reliable D call. The CDR3 has 13 amino acids. From germline, CDR1 is SEHNR and CDR2 FQNEAQ (reference sequence). V lost 1 base and J lost 3, with 4 bases in between. As DNA, the CDR3 is TGTGCCAGCAGCTTAGAGGCCAATCAGCCCCAGCATTTT. The encoded protein is CASSLEANQPQHF.

V is TRBV10-2 and J is TRBJ1-4; the D gene is possibly TRBD1 (6 bases). This CDR3 contains 14 residues. CDR1 is WSHSY and CDR2 is SAAADI in the germline V gene. V was cut by 6 bases and J by 3 bases, with 11 bases left in between. CDR3 nucleotide sequence: TGCGCCAGCAGGGCGGGGGCTCCTAATGAAAAACTGTTTTTT. Protein product: CASRAGAPNEKLFF.

The V and J genes are TRBV10-2 and TRBJ2-7, with TRBD2 as a possible D gene (6 bases). V lost 7 bases to trimming and J lost 2 bases, with 15 bases between them. The germline gives CDR1 WSHSY, CDR2 SAAADI. This CDR3 region has 14 residues. This chain's CDR3 is CASNEGGTTYEQYF. The CDR3 region has the DNA TGCGCCAGCAATGAAGGCGGGACGACCTACGAGCAGTACTTC.

This chain links TRBV5-6 with TRBJ2-7, with a tentative D call TRBD1 (5 bases). The V end was cut by 0 bases, the J end by 4 bases, with 8 bases between. CDR3 length: 13 residues. Per germline, CDR1 SGHDT and CDR2 YYEEEE. The CDR3 nucleotides read TGTGCCAGCAGCTTGGCAGGGTTATACGAGCAGTACGTC. Its translation is CASSLAGLYEQYV.

The gene calls are TRBV27 and TRBJ2-7; D remains unclear. Germline values: CDR1 MNHEY, CDR2 SMNVEV (reference sequence). The CDR3 is made up of 15 amino acids. Deletions cut 2 bases from V and 2 bases from J, with 13 bases between. This CDR3 is CASSLRSQRTYEQYF. The DNA for the CDR3 is TGTGCCAGCAGTTTACGGTCACAGAGGACCTACGAGCAGTACTTC.

CDR3 bases: TGCGCCAGCAGCTTACGAGGGGCGGGGACCATGGAGACCCAGTACTTC. Residues: CASSLRGAGTMETQYF. The chain links TRBV5-1 to TRBJ2-5, with D tentatively TRBD2 (6 bases). There are 16 residues in the CDR3. CDR1 is SGHRS, CDR2 YFSETQ, per germline. V lost 2 bases and J 5 bases, leaving 19 bases between the germline ends.

This rearrangement joins TRBV2 to TRBJ2-5, with D unresolved. Germline CDR1 and CDR2: SNHLY and FYNNEI. This CDR3 has 13 amino acids. Deletions cut 11 bases from V and 2 bases from J, with 15 bases between. CDR3 sequence (DNA): TGTGCCGTTTCCACGGGTCGGCAAGAGACCCAGTACTTC. It codes for CAVSTGRQETQYF.

This chain joins TRBV19 and TRBJ2-4; possibly TRBD2 for D (6 bases). Trimming removed 3 bases from V and 0 bases from J, with 12 bases in between. Looked up from germline, CDR1 is LNHDA and CDR2 is SQIVND (reference sequence). The CDR3 spans 16 residues. The CDR3 here is CASSIGGSGAKNIQYF. CDR3 DNA sequence: TGTGCCAGTAGTATTGGCGGTAGCGGAGCCAAAAACATTCAGTACTTC. Full variable domain (remainder filled in from reference TRBV19 and TRBJ2-4): DGGITQSPKYLFRKEGQNVTLSCEQNLNHDAMYWYRQDPGQGLRLIYYSQIVNDFQKGDIAEGYSVSREKKESFPLTVTSAQKNPTAFYLCASSIGGSGAKNIQYFGAGTRLSVL.